This T cell receptor (beta chain) was observed in a study of blood T cell repertoires in COVID-19. Study-wide context: Researchers got acute and convalescent COVID-19 samples from the United States, Italy and Spain. The analysed material was cDNA or gDNA that came from T cells, B-cell-depleted T cells, or PBMCs.

In the authors' workflow: Reference gene primer amplification gave estimated nucleated cell counts. Assay used: immunoSEQ multiplex PCR; TCRdb lists only in-frame clones, some missing. Clone size and the V and J calls come from that table; the DNA yielded D and trimming. The table includes about 270,000 clones, 81% detected once. Specimen: peripheral blood. The source of this sequence is a woman aged 60 to 75 with active or convalescent COVID-19.

CDR3: CASSEAGSNPYNEQFF. The CDR3 DNA is TGTGCCAGCAGTGAAGCTGGGAGTAATCCCTACAATGAGCAGTTCTTC. This rearrangement joins TRBV6-1 to TRBJ2-1; a possible D gene is TRBD2 (5 bases). The CDR3 consists of 16 residues. The germline V gene has CDR1 MNHNS and CDR2 SASEGT. Trimming left V 0 bases short and J 2 bases short, with 11 bases between.